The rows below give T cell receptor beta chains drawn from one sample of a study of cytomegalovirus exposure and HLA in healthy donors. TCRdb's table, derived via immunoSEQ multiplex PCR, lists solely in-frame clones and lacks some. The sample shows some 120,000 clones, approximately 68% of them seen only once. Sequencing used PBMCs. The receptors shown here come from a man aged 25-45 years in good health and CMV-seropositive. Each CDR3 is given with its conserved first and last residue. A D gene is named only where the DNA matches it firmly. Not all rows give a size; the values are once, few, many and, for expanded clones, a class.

CDR3: CASSLDRGGGEAFF
D: TRBD1
size: few
V: TRBV2

CDR3: CAWSGSWTDTQYF
D: .
size: .
V: TRBV30

CDR3: CASSPRDRGGTQYF
D: TRBD1
size: .
V: TRBV9

CDR3: CASSLGRGTSSYNEQFF
D: TRBD2
size: .
V: TRBV7-3

CDR3: CASSVAGLGTEAFF
D: .
size: .
V: TRBV9

CDR3: CASSRWGGEDEKLFF
D: .
size: .
V: TRBV7-9

CDR3: CASSPVRQVGSNQPQHF
D: .
size: .
V: TRBV27

CDR3: CATRRSGRSEQYF
D: TRBD2
size: .
V: TRBV25-1

CDR3: CASSGTGPAYNEQFF
D: TRBD1
size: .
V: TRBV27

CDR3: CASSSTGNTGELFF
D: .
size: .
V: TRBV27

CDR3: CATSKRTENTEAFF
D: .
size: .
V: TRBV15

CDR3: CASRRLTNEKLFF
D: .
size: few
V: TRBV6-5

CDR3: CASRALAGEYNEQFF
D: TRBD2
size: .
V: TRBV10-1

CDR3: CASSNSDRESYEQYF
D: TRBD1
size: .
V: TRBV4-2

CDR3: CASSDNSRAKNIQYF
D: .
size: .
V: TRBV6-1

CDR3: CASSPARTGELFF
D: .
size: .
V: TRBV7-3

CDR3: CASSFFGGASYNEQFF
D: .
size: .
V: TRBV5-6

CDR3: CASAPRGAGTVEGANYGYTF
D: TRBD1
size: .
V: TRBV12-5

CDR3: CASSFTLADYNEQFF
D: TRBD2
size: .
V: TRBV5-5

CDR3: CASSSVSTGELFF
D: .
size: few
V: TRBV9

CDR3: CASSIYQQETQYF
D: .
size: .
V: TRBV19

CDR3: CASSDSGGSVWETQYF
D: TRBD2
size: .
V: TRBV19

CDR3: CASSSLGGTGQGIHTF
D: TRBD1
size: many
V: TRBV4-3

CDR3: CASSLDRGRTGELFF
D: TRBD1
size: .
V: TRBV5-1

CDR3: CASSVQGQGKAFF
D: TRBD1
size: .
V: TRBV9

CDR3: CASSLVAAKQFF
D: .
size: .
V: TRBV5-6

CDR3: CASSNQGLNTEAFF
D: .
size: few
V: TRBV19

CDR3: CASSRDRTGTVGTF
D: TRBD1
size: .
V: TRBV5-1

CDR3: CASSSTSAETQYF
D: .
size: .
V: TRBV7-2

CDR3: CASRSRGLAHTGELFF
D: TRBD2
size: .
V: TRBV11-2

CDR3: CAWFSGTGAEKLFF
D: TRBD1
size: few
V: TRBV30

CDR3: CASSRPGEDTQYF
D: .
size: few
V: TRBV5-1

CDR3: CASNLQGAGETQYF
D: TRBD1
size: .
V: TRBV9

CDR3: CASSRTDANEKLFF
D: .
size: .
V: TRBV4-2

CDR3: CASSTHSGNTEAFF
D: .
size: .
V: TRBV7-9

CDR3: CASSQGRRASGYNEQFF
D: TRBD2
size: .
V: TRBV4-1

CDR3: CASSWGATRGIYEQYF
D: .
size: .
V: TRBV7-6

CDR3: CASSRSAQSTDTQYF
D: .
size: .
V: TRBV5-1

CDR3: CASSLVQSSGRYQETQYF
D: TRBD2
size: few
V: TRBV5-1

CDR3: CASSLVPLTQETQYF
D: .
size: .
V: TRBV5-4

CDR3: CAISWDRGHQYF
D: TRBD1
size: .
V: TRBV10-3

CDR3: CAWRPITGEREKLFF
D: TRBD1
size: .
V: TRBV30

CDR3: CASSTDRARLETQYF
D: TRBD1
size: .
V: TRBV27

CDR3: CASSLRESNEQFF
D: .
size: few
V: TRBV5-4

CDR3: CASSQDSLTSNEQFF
D: .
size: .
V: TRBV4-2

CDR3: CASSPRGSAGNTIYF
D: .
size: .
V: TRBV7-8

CDR3: CASSLSPGFDNEKLFF
D: .
size: .
V: TRBV27

CDR3: CASSPREGQRFYEQYF
D: .
size: once
V: TRBV18

CDR3: CASSSGQGGQDEQFF
D: TRBD1
size: few
V: TRBV5-1

CDR3: CSVAPGVLQDTQYF
D: .
size: few
V: TRBV29-1

CDR3: CASSLGLAGGISDTQYF
D: TRBD2
size: .
V: TRBV5-8

CDR3: CATALGESSYNEQFF
D: .
size: few
V: TRBV6-5